This T cell receptor beta chain is drawn from a study of a mutant IDH1 vaccine in newly diagnosed glioma. Study-wide context: Vaccines were first given 4-6 weeks after radiotherapy alone, or with temozolomide cycles. Males made up about 60% and females approximately 38% of treated patients, whose mean age was approximately 44 years.

V dropped 1 base and J dropped 3 bases, with 10 bases sitting between them. CDR1 and CDR2 from the germline V gene are GTSNPN and SVGIG (reference sequence). CDR3 length: 14 residues. As concerns this clone: Its antigen is not identified.

Time point specified: week 5, during vaccination. The investigators gave 300 ug of mutant IDH1 20-mer peptide in each vaccine dose, together with topical imiquimod. Profiling relied on immunoSEQ multiplex PCR, and the TCRdb table lists in-frame clones only, not all of them. The sample lists roughly 12,000 clones, about nine tenths occurring once. The starting material was PBMCs, obtained from a glioma patient whose treatment included an IDH1 peptide vaccine. The rearrangement joins TRBV30 to TRBJ2-1, with D tentatively TRBD2 (6 bases). The clonotype originates from a woman aged 40 to 50 with glioma. Some clones in this sample may be carry-over from other donors' samples. This CDR3 is CAWSAGVYYNEQFF. CDR3 coding DNA: TGTGCCTGGAGTGCGGGAGTGTACTACAATGAGCAGTTCTTC.